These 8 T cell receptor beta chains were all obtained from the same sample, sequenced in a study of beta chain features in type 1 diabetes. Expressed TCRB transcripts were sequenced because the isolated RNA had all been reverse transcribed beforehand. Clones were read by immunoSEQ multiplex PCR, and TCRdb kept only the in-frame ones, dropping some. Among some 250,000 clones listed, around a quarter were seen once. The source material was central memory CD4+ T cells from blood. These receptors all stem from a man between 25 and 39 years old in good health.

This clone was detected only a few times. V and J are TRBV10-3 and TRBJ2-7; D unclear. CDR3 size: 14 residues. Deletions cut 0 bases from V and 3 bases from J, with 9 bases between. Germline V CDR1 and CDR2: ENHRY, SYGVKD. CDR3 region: CAISESMLGYEQYF. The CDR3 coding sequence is TGTGCCATCAGTGAGTCGATGCTAGGCTACGAGCAGTACTTC.

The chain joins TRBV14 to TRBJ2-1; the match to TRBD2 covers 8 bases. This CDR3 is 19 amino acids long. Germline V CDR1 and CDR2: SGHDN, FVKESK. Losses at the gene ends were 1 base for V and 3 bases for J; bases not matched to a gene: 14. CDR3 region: CASSQAVGKIAGRYNEQFF. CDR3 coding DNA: TGTGCCAGCAGCCAAGCTGTAGGGAAAATAGCGGGACGCTACAATGAGCAGTTCTTC.

The CDR3, as DNA: TGTGCCATCAGTGAGTCGACCGGGGGAGAGACCCAGTACTTC. Protein product: CAISESTGGETQYF. The chain has TRBV10-3 and TRBJ2-5; D possibly corresponds to TRBD2 (6 bases). CDR1 is ENHRY and CDR2 is SYGVKD in the germline V gene. The length of the CDR3 is 14 residues. V was pared by 0 bases and J by 4 bases, with 9 bases between.

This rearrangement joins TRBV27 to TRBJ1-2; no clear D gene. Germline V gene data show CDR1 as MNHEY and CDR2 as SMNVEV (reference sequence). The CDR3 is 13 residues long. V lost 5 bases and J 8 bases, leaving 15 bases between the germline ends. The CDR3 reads CASSPGRQGGYTF. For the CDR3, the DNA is TGTGCCAGCAGTCCAGGACGGCAAGGGGGCTACACCTTC.

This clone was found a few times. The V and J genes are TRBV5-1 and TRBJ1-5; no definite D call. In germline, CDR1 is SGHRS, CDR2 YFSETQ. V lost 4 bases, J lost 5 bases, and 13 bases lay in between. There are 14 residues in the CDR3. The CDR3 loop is CASSPAVGHQPQHF. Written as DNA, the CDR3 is TGCGCCAGCAGCCCGGCAGTAGGGCATCAGCCCCAGCATTTT.

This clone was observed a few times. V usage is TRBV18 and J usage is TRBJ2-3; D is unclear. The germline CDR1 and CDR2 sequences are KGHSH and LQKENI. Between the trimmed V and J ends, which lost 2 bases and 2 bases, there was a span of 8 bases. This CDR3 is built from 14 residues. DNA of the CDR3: TGTGCCAGCTCACCAAAGACTTACACAGATACGCAGTATTTT. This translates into CASSPKTYTDTQYF. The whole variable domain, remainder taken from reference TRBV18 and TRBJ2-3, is NAGVMQNPRHLVRRRGQEARLRCSPMKGHSHVYWYRQLPEEGLKFMVYLQKENIIDESGMPKERFSAEFPKEGPSILRIQQVVRGDSAAYFCASSPKTYTDTQYFGPGTRLTVL.

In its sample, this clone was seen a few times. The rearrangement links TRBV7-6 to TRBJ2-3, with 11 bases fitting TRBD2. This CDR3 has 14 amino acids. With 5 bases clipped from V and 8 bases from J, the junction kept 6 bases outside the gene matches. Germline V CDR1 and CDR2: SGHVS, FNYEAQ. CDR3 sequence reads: CASSSQTSGTTQYF. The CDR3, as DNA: TGTGCCAGCAGCAGCCAGACTAGCGGGACTACGCAGTATTTT. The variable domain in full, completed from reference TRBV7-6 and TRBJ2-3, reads GAGVSQSPRYKVTKRGQDVALRCDPISGHVSLYWYRQALGQGPEFLTYFNYEAQQDKSGLPNDRFSAERPEGSISTLTIQRTEQRDSAMYRCASSSQTSGTTQYFGPGTRLTVL.

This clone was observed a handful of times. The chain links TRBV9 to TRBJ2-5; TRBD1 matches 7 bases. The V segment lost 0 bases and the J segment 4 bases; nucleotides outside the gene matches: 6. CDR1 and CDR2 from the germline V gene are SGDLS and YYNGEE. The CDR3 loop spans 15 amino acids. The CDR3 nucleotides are TGTGCCAGCAGCGTAGACAGGGGTGCTGGAGAGACCCAGTACTTC. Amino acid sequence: CASSVDRGAGETQYF.